This T cell receptor (beta chain) emerged from a study of Ad26.COV2.S vaccination and SARS-CoV-2 variants. About the research overall: Each vaccinee took Ad26.COV2.S intramuscularly, once or twice 56 days apart. Notes on the study in general: Total T cell responses were possibly underestimated by TCR breadth and depth analyses.

The table came from immunoSEQ multiplex PCR; TCRdb's copy has only in-frame clones and leaves some out. The sample includes about 390,000 clones, around nine tenths seen only once; the top ten take roughly 3.2%. Specified treatment: approximately 18 received Ad26.COV2.S at low or high dose, single or two shots; roughly 5 received placebo; per-sample allocation not given. Sampling happened 63 days after the first vaccine or placebo injection. Germline V CDR1 and CDR2: PRHDT, FYEKMQ (reference sequence). The trim removed 2 bases at V and 5 bases at J, leaving 6 bases unmatched. This CDR3 region has 14 residues. This clone was recorded a few times. Its antigen is currently unknown.

The sequences come from peripheral blood, collected in a trial of Ad26.COV2.S vaccine versus placebo. The clonotype comes from a person between 18 and 65 years old who received the Ad26.COV2.S COVID-19 vaccine or a placebo. The rearrangement joins TRBV13 to TRBJ2-7; 7 bases map to TRBD1. The CDR3 DNA sequence: TGTGCCAGCAGCTTAACCAACAGGGGCCACGAGCAGTACTTC. This translates into CASSLTNRGHEQYF.